This TCR beta chain was sequenced during a study of cytomegalovirus exposure and HLA in healthy donors. Study results and caveats: Researchers reported in a later analysis that a missense DCLRE1C variant was tied to TCR beta V- and J-gene trimming. Of the V segments, some could not be distinguished, including TRBV6-2 and TRBV6-3, and were excluded. Later, an analysis showed that TCR beta chains associated with HLA were more clonally expanded than others that were equally common. There were several of the most significant clusters that appeared linked to common viral pathogens in a later analysis.

A remark on this clone: Its matching antigen is unknown.

The CDR3 has 15 amino acids. Germline lookup yields CDR1 PRHDT and CDR2 FYEKMQ (reference sequence). Trimming removed 0 bases from V and 2 bases from J, with 8 bases in between. The PCR had 60 Vbeta and 13 Jbeta primers. The table came from immunoSEQ multiplex PCR; TCRdb's copy has only in-frame clones and leaves some out. The sample yields 110,000 to 150,000 clones, around a tenth seen once. Sequencing was performed on PBMCs. This chain uses TRBV13 with TRBJ1-3; D is undetermined. The sequence was collected from a male donor in good health and CMV-seronegative. CDR3 sequence: CASSLGLGAGNTIYF. The CDR3 nucleotides read TGTGCCAGCAGCTTAGGCCTAGGAGCTGGAAACACCATATATTTT. The whole variable domain, filled in from reference TRBV13 and TRBJ1-3, reads AAGVIQSPRHLIKEKRETATLKCYPIPRHDTVYWYQQGPGQDPQFLISFYEKMQSDKGSIPDRFSAQQFSDYHSELNMSSLELGDSALYFCASSLGLGAGNTIYFGEGSWLTVV.